The T cell receptor (beta chain) under discussion was sequenced for a study of early T cells in non-severe SARS-CoV-2 infection. Overall study context: Sequencing input comprised bulk RNA from unsorted whole blood; chain pairing was not available.

The germline CDR1 and CDR2 sequences are DFQATT and SNEGSKA (reference sequence). Trimming at V came to 4 bases and at J to 2 bases, leaving 6 bases not matched to a gene. This CDR3 is built from 16 residues. Researchers tagged individual cDNA molecules with unique molecular identifiers. TCRdb reprocessed the 5' RACE reads via MiXCR and lists one record per CDR3 protein. The table includes about 48,000 distinct CDR3 sequences, over 10% detected once. The chain links TRBV20-1 to TRBJ2-1; 12 nucleotides align to TRBD2. The sample was whole blood. This receptor was obtained from an adult who was a healthcare worker with PCR-confirmed SARS-CoV-2 infection or an uninfected control (not recorded which). In nucleotides, the CDR3 is TGCAGTGCTAAGGGACTAGCGGGTATCGCCTACAATGAGCAGTTCTTC. This translates into CSAKGLAGIAYNEQFF.